This TCR beta chain was recovered during a study of shared clonotypes between healthy human individuals. V lost 1 base and J lost 1, with 6 bases in between. The germline gives CDR1 MDHEN, CDR2 SYDVKM. The CDR3 sequence is 14 residues long. Method: immunoSEQ multiplex PCR; TCRdb's copy keeps in-frame clones and lacks some. This sample has about 2.3 million clones; about 90% occur once, and the top ten carry around 0.4%. The receptor's source is a man aged 18 to 29 in good health. Some clones in this sample may be carry-over from other donors' samples. Source material: naive CD4+ T cells from PBMCs. Regarding subset: CD45RA+ positively selected. V and J are TRBV28 and TRBJ2-3; D is uncertain. The CDR3 spells CASSLFVRTDTQYF. Written as DNA, the CDR3 is TGTGCCAGCAGTTTATTTGTTCGCACAGATACGCAGTATTTT.